The clone carrying this TCR beta chain was observed many times. TCRdb analysed the RT-PCR reads with MiXCR anew, one entry per CDR3 protein. Of about 700,000 distinct CDR3 sequences listed, approximately 15% are singletons. The CDR3 sequence is 18 residues long. V was cut by 2 bases and J by 4 bases, with 18 bases left in between. CDR1 MNHNY and CDR2 SVGAGI come from the germline V gene (reference sequence). The sequence was obtained from a female donor in good health, serving as a healthy control. Material for sequencing was memory CD4+ T cells from blood. The J gene is TRBJ2-6, the V gene TRBV6-6, with D possibly being TRBD2 (7 bases). CDR3 nucleotides: TGTGCCAGCAGTTACCCCAACCGGGGGGCGCAAGGGGCCAACGTCCTGACTTTC. It is translated as CASSYPNRGAQGANVLTF.